This TCR beta chain was observed in a study of blood T cell repertoires in COVID-19. Study details: The origin of the acute and convalescent COVID-19 samples was the United States, Italy and Spain. Sample material is recorded as cDNA or gDNA derived from T cells, B-cell-depleted T cells, or PBMCs.

Per the germline V gene, CDR1 is LGHNA and CDR2 is YNFKEQ. The V segment lost 4 bases and the J segment 4 bases; nucleotides outside the gene matches: 18. CDR3 length: 19 amino acids. Authors' data handling: Amplification of reference gene primers provided the estimated nucleated cell counts. Clones were sequenced by immunoSEQ multiplex PCR, and TCRdb holds only the in-frame ones, with some missing. The D gene and trimming were derived from the DNA, and the V and J assignments and clone size from that table. The sample holds 200,000 to 250,000 clones, roughly 84% seen once. The gene calls are TRBV4-2 and TRBJ2-5, with 10 positions matching TRBD2. The TCR sequence derives from a woman under 40 who had recovered from COVID-19. Sequenced material: peripheral blood. The CDR3 reads CASSPSLVLAGAVVETQYF. CDR3 nucleotide sequence: TGTGCCAGCAGCCCCTCCCTGGTCCTAGCGGGAGCCGTGGTAGAGACCCAGTACTTC.